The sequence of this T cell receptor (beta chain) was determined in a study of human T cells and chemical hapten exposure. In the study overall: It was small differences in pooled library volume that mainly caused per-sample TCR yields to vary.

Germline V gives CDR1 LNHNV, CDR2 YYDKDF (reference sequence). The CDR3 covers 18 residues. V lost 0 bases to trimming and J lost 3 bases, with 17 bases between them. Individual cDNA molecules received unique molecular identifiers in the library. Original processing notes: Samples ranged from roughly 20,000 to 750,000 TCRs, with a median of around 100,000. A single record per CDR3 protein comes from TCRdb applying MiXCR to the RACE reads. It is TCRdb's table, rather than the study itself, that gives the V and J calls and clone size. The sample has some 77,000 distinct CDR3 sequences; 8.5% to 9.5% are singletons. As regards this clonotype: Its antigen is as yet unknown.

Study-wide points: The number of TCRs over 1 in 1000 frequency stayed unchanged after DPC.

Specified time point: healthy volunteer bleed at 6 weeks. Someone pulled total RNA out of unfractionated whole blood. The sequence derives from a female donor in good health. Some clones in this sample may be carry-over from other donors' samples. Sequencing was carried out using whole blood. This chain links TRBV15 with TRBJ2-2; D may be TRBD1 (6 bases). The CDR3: CATSRDFRQEKYTGELFF. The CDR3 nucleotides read TGTGCCACCAGCAGAGACTTCCGACAGGAGAAGTACACCGGGGAGCTGTTTTTT.